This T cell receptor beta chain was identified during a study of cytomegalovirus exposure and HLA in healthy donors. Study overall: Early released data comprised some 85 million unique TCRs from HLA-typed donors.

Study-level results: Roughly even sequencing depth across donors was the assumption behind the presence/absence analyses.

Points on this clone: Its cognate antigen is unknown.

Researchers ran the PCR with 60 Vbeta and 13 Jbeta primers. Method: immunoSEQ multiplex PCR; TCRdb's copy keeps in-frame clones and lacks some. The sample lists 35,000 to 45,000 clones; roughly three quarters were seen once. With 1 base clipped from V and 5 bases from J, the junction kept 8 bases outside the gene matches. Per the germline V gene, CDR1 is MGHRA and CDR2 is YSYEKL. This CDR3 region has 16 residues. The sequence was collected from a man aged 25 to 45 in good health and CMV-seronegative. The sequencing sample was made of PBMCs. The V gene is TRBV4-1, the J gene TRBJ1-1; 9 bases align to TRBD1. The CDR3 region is CASSQVPYRGPTEAFF. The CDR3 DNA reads TGCGCCAGCAGCCAAGTCCCCTACAGGGGGCCGACTGAAGCTTTCTTT.